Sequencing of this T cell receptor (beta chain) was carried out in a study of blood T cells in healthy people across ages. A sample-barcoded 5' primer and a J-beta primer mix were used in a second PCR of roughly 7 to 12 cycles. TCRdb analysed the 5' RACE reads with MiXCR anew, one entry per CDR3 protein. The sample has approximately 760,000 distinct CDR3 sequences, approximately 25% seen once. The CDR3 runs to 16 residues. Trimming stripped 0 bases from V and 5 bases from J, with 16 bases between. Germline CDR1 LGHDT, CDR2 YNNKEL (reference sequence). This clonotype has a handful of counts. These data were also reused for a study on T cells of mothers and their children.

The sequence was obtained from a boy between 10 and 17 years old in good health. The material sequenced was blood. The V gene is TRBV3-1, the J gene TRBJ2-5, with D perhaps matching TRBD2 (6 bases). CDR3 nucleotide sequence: TGTGCCAGCAGCCAAGATCTGTCCGGGAGAACGGAGACCCAGTACTTC. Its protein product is CASSQDLSGRTETQYF.